This TCR beta chain originates from a study of neoadjuvant anti-PD-1 for oral cavity cancer. The wider study: Nivolumab at 3 mg/kg was mostly given biweekly, three to four doses, pre-surgery. Around day 43, patients without progression received a fourth nivolumab dose before surgery. Study-wide results and caveats: PBMC Gini-index clonality exceeded responders' in non-responders post-nivolumab.

In germline, CDR1 is SGDLS, CDR2 YYNGEE. The V end lost 3 bases, the J end lost 5 bases, and 18 bases lay between the germline ends. The CDR3 spans 17 residues. The sample's time point: after neoadjuvant nivolumab, at surgical resection. Most PBMC samples had 480 ng input DNA in six replicates. The protocol was immunoSEQ multiplex PCR, while the TCRdb copy is restricted to in-frame clones and leaves out a portion. The sample has 14,000 or so clones; around 70% are singletons. This clone was recorded a few times. What it binds is not known. The J gene is TRBJ1-6, the V gene TRBV9, with D tentatively TRBD1 (6 bases). Sequenced material: PBMCs, taken after nivolumab (anti-PD-1) treatment. The receptor was derived from a person aged 40 to 85 with oral cavity squamous cell carcinoma. CDR3 nucleotides: TGTGCCAGCAGCGAAATAGGGGGGGGCCAGAATAATTCACCCCTCCACTTT. This sequence encodes CASSEIGGGQNNSPLHF.